The text below deals with one TCR beta chain. This clone has just a few counts. The antigen this receptor binds is unknown. Per-base qualities were not stored, and no clone one base away is much larger. Via the germline V gene, CDR1 is SGDLS and CDR2 YYNGEE. Trimming takes 3 bases off V and 8 bases off J; junction bases not matched to a gene: 5. From cysteine to phenylalanine, the CDR3 is 14 amino acids long. Only CDR3 DNA remains: 42 bases, in frame from the first base. The sample belongs to a study of cytomegalovirus exposure and HLA in healthy donors (dated by TCRdb to 2016 to 2017). About the study as a whole: The 700 or so repertoires of the first cohort and the 95 to 150 validation repertoires were produced on the same platform, according to a later analysis. The study aimed to test whether signatures of past pathogen exposure could be identified by cataloging public T cell receptors. A separate validation cohort of approximately 130 different subjects was used in addition to the approximately 700-subject first cohort. High-throughput TCR immunosequencing, statistical association of individual TCRs with disease status, and machine learning were combined to predict cytomegalovirus infection status.

Overall study results and their limits: A few of the identified cytomegalovirus-associated TCR beta chains were confirmed in vitro to be specific for cytomegalovirus antigens. A total of about 150 TCR beta chains were listed by the study as associated with cytomegalovirus. The authors suggested that the approach could potentially be generalized to other disease states and immunological phenotypes. A later analysis lacked HLA typing for the validation cohort, so it scored co-occurrence in that cohort across all 120 repertoires. A later analysis found that TCRs clustered in the first cohort also tended to co-occur in the roughly 120 validation repertoires, with roughly 95% of cluster scores above 0. The classifier was reported to diagnose cytomegalovirus status with high specificity and sensitivity in both the original and validation cohorts. Across donors, most TCR sequences were observed very rarely, whereas some public TCRs were present in many individuals.

The donors were included in the validation cohort of some 120 subjects, a group kept apart from the roughly 670-subject first cohort. Library preparation employed the immunoSEQ multiplex PCR assay. The study's own analysis went as follows. A statistical classification framework was developed to diagnose cytomegalovirus status using the catalog of TCR beta chain sequences. Not all clones reach the TCRdb copy of this immuneACCESS table, which keeps in-frame sequences only. Checked studies attribute under half of the gap to unresolved V genes and leave the rest unexplained. The DNA was the basis for D and trimming; V, J and clone size are from that table. Across this sample there are fewer than 130,000 clones, with around 87% seen only once. The ten largest clones add up to approximately 1.5% of the sample.

The chain is encoded by TRBV9 joined to TRBJ1-6, and 7 bases in between align with TRBD1. The sample taken for sequencing was PBMCs. This TCR was sampled from a woman aged 25-40 years in good health and CMV-seropositive. The CDR3 is CASSARTGHSPLHF. The nucleotides read TGTGCCAGCAGCGCCCGGACAGGCCATTCACCCCTCCACTTT. Beyond the CDR3, the reference TRBV9 and TRBJ1-6 genes provide the residues; the full variable domain reads: DSGVTQTPKHLITATGQRVTLRCSPRSGDLSVYWYQQSLDQGLQFLIQYYNGEERAKGNILERFSAQQFPDLHSELNLSSLELGDSALYFCASSARTGHSPLHFGNGTRLTVT.